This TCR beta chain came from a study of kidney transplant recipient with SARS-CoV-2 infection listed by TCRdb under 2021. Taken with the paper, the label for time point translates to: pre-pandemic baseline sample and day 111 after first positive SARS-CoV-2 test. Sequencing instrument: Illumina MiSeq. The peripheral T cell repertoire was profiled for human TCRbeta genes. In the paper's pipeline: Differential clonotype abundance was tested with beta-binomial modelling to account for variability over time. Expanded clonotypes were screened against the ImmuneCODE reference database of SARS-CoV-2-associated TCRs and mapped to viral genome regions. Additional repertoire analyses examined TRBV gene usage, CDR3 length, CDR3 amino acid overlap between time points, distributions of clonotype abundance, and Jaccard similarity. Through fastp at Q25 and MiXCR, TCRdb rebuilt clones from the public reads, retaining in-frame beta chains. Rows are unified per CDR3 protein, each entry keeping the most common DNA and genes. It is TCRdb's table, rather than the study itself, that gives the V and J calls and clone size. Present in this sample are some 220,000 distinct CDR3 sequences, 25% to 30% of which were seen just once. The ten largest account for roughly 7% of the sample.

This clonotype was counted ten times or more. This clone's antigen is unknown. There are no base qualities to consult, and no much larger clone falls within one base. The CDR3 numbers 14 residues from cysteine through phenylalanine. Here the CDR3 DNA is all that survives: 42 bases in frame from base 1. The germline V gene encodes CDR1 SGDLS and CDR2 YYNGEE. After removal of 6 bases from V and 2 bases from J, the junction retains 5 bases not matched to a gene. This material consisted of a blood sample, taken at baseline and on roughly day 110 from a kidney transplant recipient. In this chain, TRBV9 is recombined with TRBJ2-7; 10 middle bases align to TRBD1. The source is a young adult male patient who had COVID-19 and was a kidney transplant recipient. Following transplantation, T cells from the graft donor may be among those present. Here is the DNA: TGTGCCAGCACACGGGGACAGGGGCCCTACGAGCAGTACTTC. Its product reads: CASTRGQGPYEQYF.